Each of the 3 T cell receptor beta chains below was sequenced from the same sample in a study of early T cells in non-severe SARS-CoV-2 infection. TCRdb used MiXCR to reprocess the 5' RACE reads, holding one entry per CDR3 protein. The profile covers some 76,000 distinct CDR3 sequences, with 12% to 15% appearing a single time and over 11% taken by the ten largest. Specimen: whole blood. The receptors come from an adult who was a healthcare worker with PCR-confirmed SARS-CoV-2 infection or an uninfected control (not recorded which).

This clonotype was observed at least ten times. The V and J genes are TRBV4-2 and TRBJ2-5; 7 positions match TRBD1. The germline CDR1 and CDR2 sequences are LGHNA and YNFKEQ. CDR3 size: 17 residues. Unmatched junction bases numbered 9, after V lost 0 bases and J lost 2 bases. The CDR3 coding sequence is TGTGCCAGCAGCCAAGAGGCGCCGGGACAGATACAAGAGACCCAGTACTTC. It is translated as CASSQEAPGQIQETQYF.

The V call is TRBV7-2, the J call TRBJ1-1; 11 bases fit TRBD1. CDR3 length equals 18 residues. The J segment lost 6 bases and the V segment lost 5 bases, leaving 17 bases of the junction unmatched. Germline V CDR1 and CDR2: SGHTA, FQGNSA. CDR3 residues: CASSHPRDRGILVAEAFF. The DNA of the CDR3 is TGTGCCAGCAGCCACCCCCGGGACAGGGGGATTTTGGTCGCTGAAGCTTTCTTT.

This clonotype was seen more than once but under ten times. This sequence joins TRBV11-2 and TRBJ1-5; 8 nucleotides agree with TRBD1. After removal of 5 bases from V and 0 bases from J, the junction contained 3 bases not matched to a gene. From germline, CDR1 is SGHAT and CDR2 FQNNGV. CDR3 length: 15 amino acids. Written as DNA, the CDR3 is TGTGCCAGCAGCCGGACAGGGTTTAGCAATCAGCCCCAGCATTTT. Translation: CASSRTGFSNQPQHF.